This TCR beta chain came from a study of patients and donors after allogeneic stem cell transplantation. From germline, CDR1 is DFQATT and CDR2 SNEGSKA (reference sequence). This CDR3 contains 16 residues. J was trimmed by 1 base and V by 4 bases; bases with no gene match: 11. TCRdb reanalysed the RT-PCR reads using MiXCR and keeps one entry per CDR3 protein. The table has 90,000 to 120,000 distinct CDR3 sequences, 35% seen once. The receptor was derived from a human donor who was either an allogeneic HSCT recipient or a stem cell or donor lymphocyte infusion donor (not recorded which). It is not recorded whose cells these are; they may come from a transplant donor. The chain couples TRBV20-1 to TRBJ2-7; 9 bases agree with TRBD2. The sample taken for sequencing was blood, either unsorted or a sorted T cell fraction (not recorded which). CDR3 protein: CSATTLTSGLSYEQYF. The DNA for the CDR3 is TGCAGTGCTACCACCCTGACTAGCGGCCTATCCTACGAGCAGTACTTC.